Below are 16 T cell receptor beta chains sequenced from a single sample in a study of blood T cell repertoires in COVID-19. Assay: immunoSEQ multiplex PCR; the TCRdb copy retains only in-frame clones and omits some. The data contain around 320,000 clones, 85% to 95% of them singletons. Sequences were obtained from PBMCs or T cells enriched from blood (not recorded which). All receptors come from a woman aged 25-40 years who had been exposed to COVID-19.

J is TRBJ2-1 and V is TRBV7-2, with 12 positions matching TRBD2. V trimming: 5 bases; J trimming: 7 bases; junction bases outside the gene matches: 6. The CDR3 extends over 15 amino acids. Germline V gene sequence: CDR1 SGHTA, CDR2 FQGNSA. CDR3 region: CASSLLAGGLNEQFF. CDR3 DNA: TGTGCCAGCAGCCTGCTAGCGGGGGGGCTGAATGAGCAGTTCTTC.

The chain recombines TRBV5-1 with TRBJ1-1, with 8 bases matching TRBD1. V lost 5 bases, J lost 4 bases, and 7 bases stayed unmatched. From germline, CDR1 is SGHRS and CDR2 YFSETQ. The CDR3 sequence is 14 residues long. CDR3 sequence: CASRDRVGGTEAFF. DNA of the CDR3: TGCGCCAGCAGGGACAGGGTGGGTGGCACTGAAGCTTTCTTT.

V gene TRBV6-5 combines with J gene TRBJ1-5, with 7 bases that match TRBD1. CDR1 is MNHEY and CDR2 is SVGAGI in the germline V gene. The CDR3 is 13 residues long. V shed 7 bases and J 4 bases; nucleotides not matched to a gene: 4. The CDR3 region is CASKSTGNQPQHF. The CDR3 nucleotides read TGTGCCAGCAAGTCGACAGGGAATCAGCCCCAGCATTTT.

V gene TRBV19 combines with J gene TRBJ1-2, with D perhaps matching TRBD1 (5 bases). Trimming removed 8 bases at V and 7 bases at J, with 20 bases between. CDR1 is LNHDA, CDR2 SQIVND, per germline (reference sequence). The length of the CDR3 is 14 residues. CDR3 DNA: TGTGCCAGTCATATCGGGCAGGGTCGTGCTGGCTACACCTTC. It is translated as CASHIGQGRAGYTF.

This clone was recorded a few times. The rearrangement uses TRBV13 and TRBJ1-1; unclear D gene. This CDR3 is 18 amino acids long. In germline, CDR1 is PRHDT, CDR2 FYEKMQ (reference sequence). V was clipped by 1 base and J by 6 bases, with 24 bases between them. Here the CDR3 reads CASSLDPLRGSRTAEAFF. The CDR3 region has the DNA TGTGCCAGCAGCTTAGACCCCCTCCGAGGTAGTAGGACTGCTGAAGCTTTCTTT. The full variable domain, rest sourced from reference TRBV13 and TRBJ1-1, is AAGVIQSPRHLIKEKRETATLKCYPIPRHDTVYWYQQGPGQDPQFLISFYEKMQSDKGSIPDRFSAQQFSDYHSELNMSSLELGDSALYFCASSLDPLRGSRTAEAFFGQGTRLTVV.

This clone was counted only a few times. The chain has TRBV7-8 and TRBJ1-3; TRBD1 matches at 8 bases. The CDR3 totals 15 residues. CDR1 SGHVS and CDR2 FQNEAQ come from the germline V gene. With 1 base clipped from V and 3 bases from J, the junction kept 2 bases outside the gene matches. CDR3 in amino acids: CASSLGTGLGNTIYF. DNA for the CDR3: TGTGCCAGCAGCTTAGGGACAGGGCTTGGAAACACCATATATTTT.

The chain employs TRBV3-1 (or the pseudogene TRBV3-2) and TRBJ1-1, with 9 bases matching TRBD1. Germline V gene sequence: CDR1 LGHDT, CDR2 YNNKEL (reference sequence). Trimming removed 6 bases from V and 1 base from J; junction bases left unmatched: 3. The CDR3 spans 14 residues. CDR3 residues: CASRPGQGNTEAFF. CDR3 sequence (DNA): TGTGCCAGCAGGCCGGGACAGGGGAACACTGAAGCTTTCTTT.

V is TRBV4-3 and J is TRBJ2-2; D may be TRBD2 (5 bases). The CDR3 totals 19 residues. With 4 bases removed from V and 1 base from J, the gap between germline ends came to 22 bases. In germline, CDR1 is LGHNA, CDR2 YSLEER. The CDR3 reads CASSPDPTGLLRNTGELFF. The CDR3 DNA reads as TGCGCCAGCAGCCCAGATCCCACGGGGTTATTGCGGAACACCGGGGAGCTGTTTTTT.

This rearrangement joins TRBV18 to TRBJ2-7; 7 nucleotides line up with TRBD1. The CDR3 contains 15 residues. Germline V lookup: CDR1 KGHSH, CDR2 LQKENI. Trimming took 3 bases from V and 3 from J; bases not matched to a gene: 8. CDR3 sequence: CASSPQGQRSYEQYF. CDR3 bases: TGTGCCAGCTCACCCCAGGGACAGAGAAGCTACGAGCAGTACTTC.

This clone appeared once. V is TRBV6-5 and J is TRBJ1-2; TRBD1 matches at 8 bases. Germline-derived CDR1 and CDR2 are MNHEY and SVGAGI. V was clipped by 6 bases and J by 7 bases; unmatched bases: 10. CDR3 length equals 14 residues. The CDR3 DNA sequence: TGTGCCAGCAGAACTGGACAGGGTGGGTTTGGCTACACCTTC. Its translation is CASRTGQGGFGYTF.

As to this clone: The sample contains more than one DNA sequence encoding this CDR3. CDR3 nucleotide sequence: TGCGCCAGCAGTCTGGGACAGAGCTACGAGCAGTACTTC. It is translated as CASSLGQSYEQYF. This sequence joins TRBV5-1 and TRBJ2-7; 7 bases are shared with TRBD1. This CDR3 is 13 amino acids long. The germline CDR1 and CDR2 sequences are SGHRS and YFSETQ. The V segment lost 5 bases and the J segment 3 bases; nucleotides outside the gene matches: 5.

CDR3 sequence (DNA): TGTGCCAGCAGCGGAGACAGGGGGTTAAGGGAGACCCAGTACTTC. It encodes CASSGDRGLRETQYF. The V gene is TRBV9, the J gene TRBJ2-5; 9 bases map to TRBD1. The germline V gene has CDR1 SGDLS and CDR2 YYNGEE. This CDR3 has 15 residues. Trimming at V came to 3 bases and at J to 5 bases, leaving 8 bases not matched to a gene.

The V and J genes are TRBV19 and TRBJ2-7; maybe TRBD1 (5 bases). Germline V gene data show CDR1 as LNHDA and CDR2 as SQIVND (reference sequence). V was pared by 3 bases and J by 0 bases, with 12 bases between. There are 15 residues in the CDR3. The CDR3 sequence: CASSIWGSASYEQYF. CDR3 nucleotide sequence: TGTGCCAGTAGTATCTGGGGCAGTGCCTCCTACGAGCAGTACTTC. The full variable domain, with the rest looked up from reference TRBV19 and TRBJ2-7, is DGGITQSPKYLFRKEGQNVTLSCEQNLNHDAMYWYRQDPGQGLRLIYYSQIVNDFQKGDIAEGYSVSREKKESFPLTVTSAQKNPTAFYLCASSIWGSASYEQYFGPGTRLTVT.

The chain recombines TRBV4-1 with TRBJ1-3; 7 positions match TRBD1. CDR3 length: 17 residues. In germline, CDR1 is MGHRA, CDR2 YSYEKL. With 3 bases clipped from V and 3 bases from J, the junction kept 11 bases outside the gene matches. The CDR3 here is CASSQPLIQGFGNTIYF. DNA of the CDR3: TGCGCCAGCAGCCAGCCCCTCATACAGGGGTTTGGAAACACCATATATTTT.

The chain combines TRBV12-3 or TRBV12-4 with TRBJ2-4; D call uncertain. Trimming removed 5 bases from V and 5 bases from J, with 7 bases in between. CDR3 length equals 12 residues. CDR3 in amino acids: CASSPSENIQYF. In DNA, the CDR3 is TGTGCCAGCAGTCCCTCCGAAAACATTCAGTACTTC.

The chain is built from TRBV6-5 and TRBJ1-2; 7 bases align to TRBD1. Germline loops: CDR1 MNHEY, CDR2 SVGAGI. The CDR3 has 14 residues. Trimming at V came to 5 bases and at J to 4 bases, leaving 7 bases not matched to a gene. The DNA of the CDR3 is TGTGCCAGCAGTCGCCAGACAGGGTCCTATGGCTACACCTTC. Encoded protein: CASSRQTGSYGYTF.